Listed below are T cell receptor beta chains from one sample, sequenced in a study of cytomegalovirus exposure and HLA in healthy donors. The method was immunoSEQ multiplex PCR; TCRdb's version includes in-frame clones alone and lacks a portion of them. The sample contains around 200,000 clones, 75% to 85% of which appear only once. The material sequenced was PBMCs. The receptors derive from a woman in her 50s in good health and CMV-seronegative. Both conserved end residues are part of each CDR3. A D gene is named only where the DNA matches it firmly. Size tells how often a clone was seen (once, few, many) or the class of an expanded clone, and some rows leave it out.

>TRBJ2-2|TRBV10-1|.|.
TGCGCCAGCAGTGAGTACAACGATGGGGAGCTGTTTTTT
CASSEYNDGELFF
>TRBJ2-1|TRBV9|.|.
TGTGCCAGCAGCGTAGCTAAAGGGAGTTTCTCCTACAATGAGCAGTTCTTC
CASSVAKGSFSYNEQFF
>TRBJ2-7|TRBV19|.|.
TGTGCCAGTAGACCGACTGGGTTGGCCTACGAGCAGTACTTC
CASRPTGLAYEQYF
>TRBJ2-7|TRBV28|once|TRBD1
TGTGCCACCCAGGGGGACAGGGACGAGCAGTACTTC
CATQGDRDEQYF
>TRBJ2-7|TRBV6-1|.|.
TGTGCCAGCAGTGAATTATCTAGTTGGGTAGAGCAGTACTTC
CASSELSSWVEQYF
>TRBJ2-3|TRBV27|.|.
TGTGCCAGCATCGGGCAGTATTTT
CASIGQYF
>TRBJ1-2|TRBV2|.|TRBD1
TGTGCCAGCAAACAAATTGACAGGGGGCTTTCCTATGGCTACACCTTC
CASKQIDRGLSYGYTF
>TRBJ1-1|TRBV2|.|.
TGTGCCAGCAGTGAATTGGGGCTACGGAACACTGAAGCTTTCTTT
CASSELGLRNTEAFF
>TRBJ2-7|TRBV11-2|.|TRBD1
TGTGCCAGCAGCCGGGACAGGGCCTCCTACGAGCAGTACTTC
CASSRDRASYEQYF
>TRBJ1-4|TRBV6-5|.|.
TGTGCCAGCAGTTACTCAGGGGGACGGGCTAATGAAAAACTGTTTTTT
CASSYSGGRANEKLFF
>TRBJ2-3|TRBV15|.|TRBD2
TGTGCCGCCAGCAGAGTCACTAGCGGGACAGATACGCAGTATTTT
CAASRVTSGTDTQYF
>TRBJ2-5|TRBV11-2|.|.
TGTGCCAGCAGCTTATGGGGGCCGGAGACCCAGTACTTC
CASSLWGPETQYF
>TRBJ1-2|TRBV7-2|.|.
TGTGCCAGCAGCCTAAGGGGGAAGGGCTACACCTTC
CASSLRGKGYTF
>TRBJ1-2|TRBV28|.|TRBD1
TGTGCCAGCAGGGGACAGGGGGCGAGTGCCCCCTATGGCTACACCTTC
CASRGQGASAPYGYTF
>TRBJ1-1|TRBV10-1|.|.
TGCGCCAGCAGTGAGGAACCCGGGGTCATGAACACTGAAGCTTTCTTT
CASSEEPGVMNTEAFF
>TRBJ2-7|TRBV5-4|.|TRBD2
TGTGCCAGCAGCTTGATTGGATCGCGGGAGGCCGGCGAGCAGTACTTC
CASSLIGSREAGEQYF
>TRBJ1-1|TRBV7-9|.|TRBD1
TGTGCCAGCAGCGGGCGGACAGGGGGGAACACTGAAGCTTTCTTT
CASSGRTGGNTEAFF
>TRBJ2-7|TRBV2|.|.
TGTGCCAGCAGTGAGTGGAGCTACGAGCAGTACTTC
CASSEWSYEQYF
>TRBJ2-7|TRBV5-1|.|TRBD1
TGCGCCAGCAGCTTGGGGGGGACAGGGAGCTCCTACGAGCAGTACTTC
CASSLGGTGSSYEQYF
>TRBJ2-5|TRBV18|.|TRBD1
TGTGCCAGCTCACCAAGAGACAGGGGAAAGACCCAGTACTTC
CASSPRDRGKTQYF
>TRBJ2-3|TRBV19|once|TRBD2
TGTGCCAGTAGTAGGACTAGTACAACAGATACGCAGTATTTT
CASSRTSTTDTQYF
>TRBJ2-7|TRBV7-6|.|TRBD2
TGTGCCAGCAGCTCTCTGGCTAGCGGGAGTCGGGACGAGCAGTACTTC
CASSSLASGSRDEQYF
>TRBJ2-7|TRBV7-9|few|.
TGTGCCAGCACCAAGAGAGAGGGCTCAGCCTACGAGCAGTACTTC
CASTKREGSAYEQYF
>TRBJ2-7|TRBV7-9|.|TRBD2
TGTGCCAGCAGCCCACGGACTAGCCACGAGCAGTACTTC
CASSPRTSHEQYF
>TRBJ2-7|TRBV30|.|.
TGTGCCTGCGACAGCAACTCCTACGAGCAGTACTTC
CACDSNSYEQYF
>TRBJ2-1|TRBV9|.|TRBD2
TGTGCCAGCAGCCCCTTTAAGGGGAGGGCCTCCTACAATGAGCAGTTCTTC
CASSPFKGRASYNEQFF
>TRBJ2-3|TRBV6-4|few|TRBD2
TGTGCCAGCAGTGACTCTAGCGGGAGGGCCACAGATACGCAGTATTTT
CASSDSSGRATDTQYF
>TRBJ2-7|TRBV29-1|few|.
TGCAGCGCCAGTACAGGGAGCTCCTACGAGCAGTACTTC
CSASTGSSYEQYF
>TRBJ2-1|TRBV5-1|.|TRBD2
TGCGCCAGCAGCCCAGGACTAGCGGGAGGTTCCTACAATGAGCAGTTCTTC
CASSPGLAGGSYNEQFF
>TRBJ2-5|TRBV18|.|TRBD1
TGTGCCAGCTCACTCCTGGATTCCGGGACAGGGGGCGCGGAGACCCAGTACTTC
CASSLLDSGTGGAETQYF
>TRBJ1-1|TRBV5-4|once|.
TGTGCCAGCAGTCCCGGGGGAGCCAGACTACCGAACACTGAAGCTTTCTTT
CASSPGGARLPNTEAFF
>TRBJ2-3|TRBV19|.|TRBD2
TGTGCCAGTAGTAAGACTCCCCCCTCTGCGGGAGGGTCCACAGATACGCAGTATTTT
CASSKTPPSAGGSTDTQYF
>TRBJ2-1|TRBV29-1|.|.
TGCAGCGTTGTCCCAGTGGGAGGGGGTCGAACTTCACTGAACAATGAGCAGTTCTTC
CSVVPVGGGRTSLNNEQFF
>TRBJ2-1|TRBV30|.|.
TGTGCCTGGACCAAAGGGGTGAATGAGCAGTTCTTC
CAWTKGVNEQFF
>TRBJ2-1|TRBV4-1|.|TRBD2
TGCGCCAGCAGCCAAGATGGGCTAGCGGGAGGAAGGGCTTACAATGAGCAGTTCTTC
CASSQDGLAGGRAYNEQFF
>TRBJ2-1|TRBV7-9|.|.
TGTGCCACGGAGGGAGGTAACAATGAGCAGTTCTTC
CATEGGNNEQFF
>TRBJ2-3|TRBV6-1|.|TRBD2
TGTGCCAGCACTTGGACTAGCGGGGCAGATACGCAGTATTTT
CASTWTSGADTQYF
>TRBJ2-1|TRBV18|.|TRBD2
TGTGCCAGCTCACCACGTACTAGCGGAGAATACAATGAGCAGTTCTTC
CASSPRTSGEYNEQFF
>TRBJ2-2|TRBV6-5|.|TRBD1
TGTGCCAGCAACCCACAGGGGGCCTCTTTCGGGGAGCTGTTTTTT
CASNPQGASFGELFF
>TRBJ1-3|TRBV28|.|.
TGTGCCAGCAGTTTCCCAACAGGAAACACCATATATTTT
CASSFPTGNTIYF
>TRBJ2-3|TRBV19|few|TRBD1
TGTGCCAGTAGTCCTATAAACCCTCGACAGGGGAGGTTCGCAGATACGCAGTATTTT
CASSPINPRQGRFADTQYF
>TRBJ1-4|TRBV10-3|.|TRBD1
TGTGCCACCGGGACAGTTATAGGCGAAAAACTGTTTTTT
CATGTVIGEKLFF
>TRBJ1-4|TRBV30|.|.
TGTGCCTGGGGGACCGGGACTTTGGAAAAACTGTTTTTT
CAWGTGTLEKLFF
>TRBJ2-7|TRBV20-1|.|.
TGCAGTGCTGCGCGGTCCTACGAGCAGTACTTC
CSAARSYEQYF
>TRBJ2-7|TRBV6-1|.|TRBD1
TGTGCCAGCAGTGAAAGGACAGGGGGGACGTACGAGCAGTACTTC
CASSERTGGTYEQYF
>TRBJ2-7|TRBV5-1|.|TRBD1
TGCGCCAGCAGCGCGGACAGGGTGGGTGAGCAGTACTTC
CASSADRVGEQYF
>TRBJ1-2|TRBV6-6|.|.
TGTGCCAGCAGTTACTCCTCGGAGGGCTATGGCTACACCTTC
CASSYSSEGYGYTF